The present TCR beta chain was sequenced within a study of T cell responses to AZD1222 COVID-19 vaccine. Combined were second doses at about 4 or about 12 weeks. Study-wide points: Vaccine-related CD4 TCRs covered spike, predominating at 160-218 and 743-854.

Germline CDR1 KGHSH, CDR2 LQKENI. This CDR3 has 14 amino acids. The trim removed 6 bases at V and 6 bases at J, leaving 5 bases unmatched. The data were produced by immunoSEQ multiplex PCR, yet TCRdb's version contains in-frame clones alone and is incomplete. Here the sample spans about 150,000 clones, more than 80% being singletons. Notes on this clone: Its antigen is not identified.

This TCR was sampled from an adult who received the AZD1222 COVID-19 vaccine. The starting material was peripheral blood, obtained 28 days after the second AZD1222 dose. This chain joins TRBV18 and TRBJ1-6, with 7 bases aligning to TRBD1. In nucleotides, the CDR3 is TGTGCCAGCTCGTTGGGACAGCTTAATTCACCCCTCCACTTT. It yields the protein CASSLGQLNSPLHF.